The clone carrying this TCR beta chain was found once. This entry belongs to a study of OX40 agonist ivuxolimab in advanced cancers. TCRdb keeps only in-frame clones here, not all; method: immunoSEQ multiplex PCR. The data contain around 20,000 clones, over 75% of them singletons. V lost 2 bases to trimming and J lost 4 bases, with 12 bases between them. This CDR3 is 14 amino acids long. CDR1 MDHEN and CDR2 SYDVKM come from the germline V gene. Patients with autoimmune history or systemic immunosuppression were excluded. The chain combines TRBV28 with TRBJ2-7, with TRBD2 as a possible D gene (5 bases). The sequence came from an adult with an advanced solid tumor such as melanoma, head and neck, liver or kidney cancer. The material sequenced was CD4+ or CD8+ T cells sorted from blood, taken in a trial of the OX40 agonist ivuxolimab. This CDR3 is CASSLTGRRYEQYF. The CDR3, as DNA: TGTGCCAGCAGTTTAACGGGGAGAAGATACGAGCAGTACTTC. Using reference TRBV28 and TRBJ2-7 for the parts outside the CDR3, the full variable domain is DVKVTQSSRYLVKRTGEKVFLECVQDMDHENMFWYRQDPGLGLRLIYFSYDVKMKEKGDIPEGYSVSREKKERFSLILESASTNQTSMYLCASSLTGRRYEQYFGPGTRLTVT.